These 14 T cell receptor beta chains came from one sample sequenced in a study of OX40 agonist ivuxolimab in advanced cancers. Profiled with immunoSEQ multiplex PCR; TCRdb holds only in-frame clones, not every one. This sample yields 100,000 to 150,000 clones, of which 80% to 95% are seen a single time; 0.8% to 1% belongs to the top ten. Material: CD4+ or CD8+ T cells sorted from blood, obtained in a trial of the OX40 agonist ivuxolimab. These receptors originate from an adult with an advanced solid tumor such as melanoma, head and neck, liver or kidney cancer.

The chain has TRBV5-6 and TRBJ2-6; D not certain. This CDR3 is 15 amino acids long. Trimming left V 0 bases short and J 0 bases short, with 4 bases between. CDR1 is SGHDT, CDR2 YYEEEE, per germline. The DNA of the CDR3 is TGTGCCAGCAGCTTGGCACTCTCTGGGGCCAACGTCCTGACTTTC. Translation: CASSLALSGANVLTF.

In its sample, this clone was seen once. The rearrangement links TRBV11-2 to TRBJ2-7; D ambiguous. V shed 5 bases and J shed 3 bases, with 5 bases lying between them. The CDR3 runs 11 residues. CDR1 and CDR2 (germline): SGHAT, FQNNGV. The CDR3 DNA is TGTGCCAGCAGCACGATCTACGAGCAGTACTTC. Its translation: CASSTIYEQYF.

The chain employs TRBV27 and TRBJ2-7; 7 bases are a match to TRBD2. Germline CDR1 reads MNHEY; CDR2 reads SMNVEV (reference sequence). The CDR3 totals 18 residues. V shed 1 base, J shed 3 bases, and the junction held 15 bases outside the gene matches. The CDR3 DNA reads TGTGCCAGCAGTTTATATAGCCCCACCGGGACTACTTACTACGAGCAGTACTTC. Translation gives CASSLYSPTGTTYYEQYF.

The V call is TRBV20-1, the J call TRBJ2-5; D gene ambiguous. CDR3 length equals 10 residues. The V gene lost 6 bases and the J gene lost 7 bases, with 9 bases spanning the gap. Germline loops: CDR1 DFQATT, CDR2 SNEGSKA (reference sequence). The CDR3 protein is CSAPRGTQYF. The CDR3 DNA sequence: TGCAGTGCCCCACGAGGGACCCAGTACTTC.

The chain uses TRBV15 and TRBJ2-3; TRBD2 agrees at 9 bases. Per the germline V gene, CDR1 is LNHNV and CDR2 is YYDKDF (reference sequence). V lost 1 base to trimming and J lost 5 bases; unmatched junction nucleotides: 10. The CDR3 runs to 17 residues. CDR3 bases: TGTGCCACCAGCAGAGTGGGAGAGGGACTAGCTGGAGATACGCAGTATTTT. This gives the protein CATSRVGEGLAGDTQYF.

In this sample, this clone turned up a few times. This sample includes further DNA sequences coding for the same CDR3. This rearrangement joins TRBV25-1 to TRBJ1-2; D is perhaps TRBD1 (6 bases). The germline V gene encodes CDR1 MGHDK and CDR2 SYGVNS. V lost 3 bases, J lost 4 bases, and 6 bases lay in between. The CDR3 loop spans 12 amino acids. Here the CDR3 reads CASSDRGYGYTF. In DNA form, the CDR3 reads TGTGCCAGCAGTGACAGGGGCTATGGCTACACCTTC.

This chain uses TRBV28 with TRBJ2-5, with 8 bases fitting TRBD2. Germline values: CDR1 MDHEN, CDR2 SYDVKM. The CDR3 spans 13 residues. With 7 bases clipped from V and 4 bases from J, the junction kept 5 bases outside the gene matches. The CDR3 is CASTPGGGETQYF. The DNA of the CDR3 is TGTGCCAGCACACCCGGGGGGGGAGAGACCCAGTACTTC.

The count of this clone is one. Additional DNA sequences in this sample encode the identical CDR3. CDR3 protein: CASSLALGTEAFF. In DNA form, the CDR3 reads TGTGCCAGCAGCTTGGCCCTGGGCACTGAAGCTTTCTTT. The V gene is TRBV7-9, the J gene TRBJ1-1, with unresolved D. CDR1 and CDR2 from the germline V gene are SEHNR and FQNEAQ (reference sequence). The CDR3 is 13 residues long. The germline V and J ends were trimmed by 3 bases and 4 bases, with 9 bases remaining between them.

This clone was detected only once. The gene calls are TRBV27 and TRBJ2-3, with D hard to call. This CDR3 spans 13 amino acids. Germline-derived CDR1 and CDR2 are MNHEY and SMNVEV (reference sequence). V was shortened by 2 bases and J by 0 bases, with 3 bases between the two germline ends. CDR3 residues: CASSLASTDTQYF. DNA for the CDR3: TGTGCCAGCAGTTTAGCTAGCACAGATACGCAGTATTTT.

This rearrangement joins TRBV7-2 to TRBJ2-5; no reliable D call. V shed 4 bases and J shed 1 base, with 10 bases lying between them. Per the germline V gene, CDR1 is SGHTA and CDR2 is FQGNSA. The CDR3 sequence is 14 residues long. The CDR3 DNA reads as TGTGCCAGCAGCTCCTCGACACTCCAAGAGACCCAGTACTTC. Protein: CASSSSTLQETQYF.

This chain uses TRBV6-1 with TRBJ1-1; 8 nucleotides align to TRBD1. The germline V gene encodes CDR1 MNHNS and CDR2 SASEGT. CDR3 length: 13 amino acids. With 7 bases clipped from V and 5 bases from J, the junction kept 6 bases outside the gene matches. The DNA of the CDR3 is TGTGCCAGCACCCCAGGGGGCCGAACTGAAGCTTTCTTT. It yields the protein CASTPGGRTEAFF.

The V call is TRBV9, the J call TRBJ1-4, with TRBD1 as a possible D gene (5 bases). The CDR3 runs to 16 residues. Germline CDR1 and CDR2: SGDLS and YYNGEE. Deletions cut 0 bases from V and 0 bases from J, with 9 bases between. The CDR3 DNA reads TGTGCCAGCAGCGTAGGTCAGGGAGCAACTAATGAAAAACTGTTTTTT. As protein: CASSVGQGATNEKLFF.

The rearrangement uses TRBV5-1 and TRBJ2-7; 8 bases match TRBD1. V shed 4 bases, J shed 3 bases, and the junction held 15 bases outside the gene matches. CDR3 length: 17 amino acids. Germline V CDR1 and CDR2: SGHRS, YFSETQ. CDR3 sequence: CASSDGQGSGGFYEQYF. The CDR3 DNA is TGCGCCAGCAGCGACGGACAGGGAAGCGGCGGGTTCTACGAGCAGTACTTC.

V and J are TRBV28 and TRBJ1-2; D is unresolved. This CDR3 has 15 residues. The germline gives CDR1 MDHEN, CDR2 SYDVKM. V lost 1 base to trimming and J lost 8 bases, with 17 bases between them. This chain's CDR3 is CASSLLAAQSRGYTF. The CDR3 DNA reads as TGTGCCAGCAGTTTATTGGCCGCCCAATCGCGGGGCTACACCTTC.